The T cell receptor beta chain described here comes from a study of cytomegalovirus exposure and HLA in healthy donors. Study-level points and caveats: A link between a missense DCLRE1C variant and TCR beta V- and J-gene trimming emerged from a later analysis. Reported results showed that the classifier diagnosed cytomegalovirus status with high specificity and sensitivity.

Amplification used 60 Vbeta primers and 13 Jbeta primers. Data came from immunoSEQ multiplex PCR; TCRdb stores just in-frame clones and leaves some out. This table holds under 130,000 clones, 75% to 85% found once. There are 12 residues in the CDR3. Germline V gene data show CDR1 as SNHLY and CDR2 as FYNNEI. The trim removed 4 bases at V and 6 bases at J, leaving 0 bases unmatched. This clone was observed a handful of times. The antigen is not known. The TCR was taken from a woman between 18 and 29 years old in good health and CMV-seropositive. V gene TRBV2 combines with J gene TRBJ1-1, with 9 bases matching TRBD1. Sequenced input: PBMCs. The CDR3 DNA reads as TGTGCCAGCAGTGGACAGGGGGCTGAAGCTTTCTTT. Amino acids: CASSGQGAEAFF.